This T cell receptor beta chain was sequenced for a study of memory CD4+ T cells and cytomegalovirus serostatus. Germline values: CDR1 SGHRS, CDR2 YFSETQ. The V and J ends lost 6 bases and 0 bases respectively, with 12 bases between them. The CDR3 runs to 14 residues. Single viable CD3+CD4+CD8-CD45RO+ cells were sorted as the memory CD4+ T cells. This clone was recorded many times. This table comes from immunoSEQ multiplex PCR, and its TCRdb copy is limited to in-frame clones, with some not included. Altogether about 64,000 clones are present, roughly three quarters being singletons, with the ten largest covering around 0.81%.

The source material was memory CD4+ T cells from blood. V is TRBV5-1 and J is TRBJ1-2, with D possibly TRBD1 on 6 matching bases. This sequence was found in an adult in good health and CMV-seronegative. The CDR3 region is CASNRDMANYGYTF. CDR3 in DNA: TGCGCCAGCAACCGGGACATGGCTAACTATGGCTACACCTTC.